Listed here are 25 T cell receptor beta chains from one sample, sequenced in a study of cytomegalovirus exposure and HLA in healthy donors. In the PCR, 60 Vbeta and 13 Jbeta primers were used. Sequencing was performed with immunoSEQ multiplex PCR; in TCRdb, only in-frame clones are kept and a portion is missing. This sample has under 250,000 clones, with 70% to 90% found just once. Sequenced material: PBMCs. The origin of the receptors is a human donor in good health.

This sequence joins TRBV6-5 and TRBJ2-3; TRBD1 aligns across 7 bases. The CDR3 length is 15 residues. Trimming at V came to 5 bases and at J to 0 bases, leaving 5 bases not matched to a gene. Germline loops: CDR1 MNHEY, CDR2 SVGAGI. In DNA form, the CDR3 reads TGTGCCAGCAGTCACGGGACAGCTAGCACAGATACGCAGTATTTT. It codes for CASSHGTASTDTQYF.

The chain is built from TRBV19 and TRBJ1-3; a possible D gene is TRBD1 (5 bases). The CDR3 is 16 amino acids. Trimming removed 9 bases from V and 4 bases from J, with 22 bases in between. Germline V gives CDR1 LNHDA, CDR2 SQIVND (reference sequence). The CDR3 DNA is TGTGCCAGCCCTTCCCCCGGCTGGGGCGCGGGAAACACCATATATTTT. Amino acid sequence: CASPSPGWGAGNTIYF. The whole variable domain, remainder taken from reference TRBV19 and TRBJ1-3, is DGGITQSPKYLFRKEGQNVTLSCEQNLNHDAMYWYRQDPGQGLRLIYYSQIVNDFQKGDIAEGYSVSREKKESFPLTVTSAQKNPTAFYLCASPSPGWGAGNTIYFGEGSWLTVV.

The rearrangement links TRBV7-2 to TRBJ2-1, with D possibly being TRBD1 (6 bases). The ends were cut back, 4 bases at V and 3 bases at J, with 13 bases in the middle. The CDR3 is 15 amino acids. Germline values: CDR1 SGHTA, CDR2 FQGNSA. CDR3 sequence: CASSWTGTNYNEQFF. Written as DNA, the CDR3 is TGTGCCAGCAGCTGGACCGGGACAAACTACAATGAGCAGTTCTTC.

The chain employs TRBV4-1 and TRBJ2-7, with a possible D match to TRBD2 (5 bases). Trimming removed 5 bases from V and 6 bases from J, with 20 bases in between. Looked up from germline, CDR1 is MGHRA and CDR2 is YSYEKL. The CDR3 loop spans 15 amino acids. Written as DNA, the CDR3 is TGCGCCAGCAGCTACCCTGGAGTAGATCGGGGCGAGCAGTACTTC. Amino acid sequence: CASSYPGVDRGEQYF.

The chain employs TRBV20-1 and TRBJ1-1, with D unresolved. With 5 bases removed from V and 0 bases from J, the gap between germline ends came to 4 bases. The CDR3 covers 11 residues. Germline V gives CDR1 DFQATT, CDR2 SNEGSKA (reference sequence). Here the CDR3 reads CSAPVNTEAFF. CDR3 nucleotide sequence: TGCAGTGCTCCGGTGAACACTGAAGCTTTCTTT.

J is TRBJ2-2 and V is TRBV27; 8 bases align to TRBD2. The CDR3 loop spans 15 amino acids. From germline, CDR1 is MNHEY and CDR2 SMNVEV (reference sequence). Trimming at V came to 3 bases and at J to 1 base, leaving 1 base not matched to a gene. CDR3 nucleotide sequence: TGTGCCAGCAGTTTCAGCGGGGGGAACACCGGGGAGCTGTTTTTT. This translates into CASSFSGGNTGELFF.

The V gene is TRBV7-9, the J gene TRBJ2-3, with 9 bases that match TRBD2. The trim removed 5 bases at V and 2 bases at J, leaving 8 bases unmatched. The CDR3 runs 16 residues. The V gene's germline CDR1 is SEHNR and CDR2 FQNEAQ (reference sequence). The CDR3 spells CASSPRTSVNTDTQYF. The CDR3 nucleotides are TGTGCCAGCAGCCCTCGGACTAGCGTTAACACAGATACGCAGTATTTT.

The chain recombines TRBV15 with TRBJ2-7; D is unclear. Per the germline V gene, CDR1 is LNHNV and CDR2 is YYDKDF (reference sequence). Trimming stripped 0 bases from V and 3 bases from J, with 6 bases between. This CDR3 spans 13 amino acids. CDR3 nucleotides: TGTGCCACCAGCAGAGATCCCCTCTACGAGCAGTACTTC. Translated: CATSRDPLYEQYF. The full variable domain, its missing parts supplied by reference TRBV15 and TRBJ2-7, is DAMVIQNPRYQVTQFGKPVTLSCSQTLNHNVMYWYQQKSSQAPKLLFHYYDKDFNNEADTPDNFQSRRPNTSFCFLDIRSPGLGDTAMYLCATSRDPLYEQYFGPGTRLTVT.

V usage is TRBV27 and J usage is TRBJ2-1; 11 bases match TRBD2. Germline loops: CDR1 MNHEY, CDR2 SMNVEV (reference sequence). The CDR3 is made up of 14 amino acids. With V trimmed by 6 bases and J by 8 bases, 6 bases remained unmatched. The CDR3 sequence: CASRLAGGPDEQFF. In nucleotides, the CDR3 is TGTGCCAGCAGGTTAGCGGGAGGGCCCGATGAGCAGTTCTTC.

The chain joins TRBV20-1 to TRBJ2-3; a weak D match, TRBD2 (5 bases). V was pared by 7 bases and J by 6 bases, with 11 bases between. Germline-derived CDR1 and CDR2 are DFQATT and SNEGSKA (reference sequence). The CDR3 length is 11 residues. This CDR3 reads CSVGPGDTQYF. The CDR3 coding sequence is TGCAGTGTAGGCCCGGGGGATACGCAGTATTTT.

J is TRBJ2-1 and V is TRBV14; D might be TRBD2 (5 bases). The germline gives CDR1 SGHDN, CDR2 FVKESK. Trimming took off 2 bases at V and 12 bases at J, with 11 bases between the two ends. This CDR3 is 12 amino acids long. DNA of the CDR3: TGTGCCAGCAGCCAAAGCCGGGATAGGCAGTTCTTC. Translating it yields CASSQSRDRQFF.

This clone was detected a few times. The chain employs TRBV5-1 and TRBJ2-1, with TRBD2 matching over 8 bases. CDR1 and CDR2 from the germline V gene are SGHRS and YFSETQ. Trimming cost V 4 bases and J 1 base; bases outside gene matches: 4. The CDR3 runs 15 residues. CDR3 sequence (DNA): TGCGCCAGCAGCCAAACTAGCGGATCCTACAATGAGCAGTTCTTC. This translates into CASSQTSGSYNEQFF.

The chain links TRBV9 to TRBJ1-3; D is perhaps TRBD1 (5 bases). The germline V and J ends were trimmed by 4 bases and 0 bases, with 17 bases remaining between them. This CDR3 region has 17 residues. Per the germline V gene, CDR1 is SGDLS and CDR2 is YYNGEE. The CDR3 sequence is CASSLAGDSRSGNTIYF. In nucleotides, the CDR3 is TGTGCCAGCAGCCTCGCCGGAGACAGCCGCTCTGGAAACACCATATATTTT.

Only a few counts were recorded for this clone. The rearrangement uses TRBV2 and TRBJ1-1, with D possibly being TRBD1 (5 bases). V lost 0 bases to trimming and J lost 2 bases, with 13 bases between them. This CDR3 spans 16 amino acids. Germline lookup yields CDR1 SNHLY and CDR2 FYNNEI. As DNA, the CDR3 is TGTGCCAGCAGTGAAGCGCGTACAGGAATTAACACTGAAGCTTTCTTT. This translates into CASSEARTGINTEAFF.

CDR3 sequence reads: CASSDGTGGSGYTF. The CDR3 DNA reads as TGCGCCAGCAGTGACGGGACAGGGGGAAGCGGCTACACCTTC. The V and J genes are TRBV10-1 and TRBJ1-2; 11 bases map to TRBD1. V was clipped by 3 bases and J by 8 bases; unmatched bases: 5. Germline V lookup: CDR1 WNHNN, CDR2 SYGVQD (reference sequence). This CDR3 comprises 14 residues.

The V gene is TRBV7-9, the J gene TRBJ1-2; TRBD1 matches 8 bases. V dropped 8 bases and J dropped 6; count of bases not matched to a gene: 8. Germline loops: CDR1 SEHNR, CDR2 FQNEAQ (reference sequence). This CDR3 is built from 13 residues. CDR3 loop: CASLDRDRDGYTF. The CDR3 DNA reads as TGTGCCAGCTTGGACAGGGATAGGGATGGCTACACCTTC.

The chain couples TRBV5-4 to TRBJ2-7; 7 bases agree with TRBD1. V lost 4 bases and J lost 5; bases outside the gene matches: 6. CDR1 and CDR2 from the germline V gene are SGHNT and YYREEE (reference sequence). This CDR3 has 13 amino acids. The CDR3 DNA sequence: TGTGCCAGCAGCCCGGGACAGACGGACGAGCAGTACTTC. Translated, it gives CASSPGQTDEQYF.

This clone was recorded once. The chain uses TRBV19 and TRBJ1-5; D may be TRBD1 (6 bases). The V end lost 3 bases, the J end lost 3 bases, and 12 bases lay between the germline ends. Germline V gene lookup returns CDR1 LNHDA and CDR2 SQIVND (reference sequence). This CDR3 has 15 amino acids. The CDR3 region has the DNA TGTGCCAGTAGTATGAAATCAGGGGTCAATCAGCCCCAGCATTTT. This codes for CASSMKSGVNQPQHF.

This sequence joins TRBV13 and TRBJ2-1, with D possibly being TRBD2 (6 bases). V lost 3 bases and J 4 bases, leaving 13 bases between the germline ends. The germline V gene encodes CDR1 PRHDT and CDR2 FYEKMQ (reference sequence). The CDR3 loop spans 15 amino acids. The CDR3: CASSFFGRLYNEQFF. CDR3 sequence (DNA): TGTGCCAGCAGCTTTTTCGGGAGACTATACAATGAGCAGTTCTTC.

The table lists this clone with a few counts. The chain combines TRBV9 with TRBJ1-2; no reliable D call. The CDR3 has 13 residues. V was clipped by 4 bases and J by 10 bases, with 17 bases between them. Germline CDR1 and CDR2: SGDLS and YYNGEE. The CDR3, as DNA: TGTGCCAGCAGCCCCGAGTTCCCTAGTCACTACACCTTC. It translates to CASSPEFPSHYTF.

The J gene is TRBJ2-7, the V gene TRBV6-5; 8 bases are a match to TRBD2. The CDR3 has 16 amino acids. V lost 2 bases, J lost 1 base, and 7 bases stayed unmatched. Germline-derived CDR1 and CDR2 are MNHEY and SVGAGI. CDR3 DNA: TGTGCCAGCAGTTACCGGACCCGGGGGGGTTCCTACGAGCAGTACTTC. Protein sequence: CASSYRTRGGSYEQYF.

This clone was picked up a small number of times. The J gene is TRBJ2-5, the V gene TRBV5-8; weak D call: TRBD2 (6 bases). TRBJ2-7 matches the DNA end more closely, so the J call is doubtful. Germline lookup yields CDR1 SGHTS and CDR2 YDEGEE. The CDR3 is 14 residues long. Here the CDR3 reads CASRTRRGAYEQYF. CDR3 DNA sequence: TGTGCCAGCAGGACGAGGAGGGGCGCCTACGAGCAGTACTTC.

The gene calls are TRBV12-1 and TRBJ2-5; TRBD2 is the table's D call and was not checked against the DNA. TRBV12-1 is a documented pseudogene. CDR3 length: 16 amino acids. The CDR3 sequence is CASSFARGKLQETQYF. The CDR3 DNA reads TGTGCCAGCAGCTTTGCGCGGGGCAAACTCCAAGAGACCCAGTACTTC.

The chain has TRBV2 and TRBJ2-1; 8 bases line up with TRBD2. Germline CDR1 and CDR2: SNHLY and FYNNEI. V lost 5 bases, J lost 8 bases, and 11 bases stayed unmatched. The CDR3 is 15 amino acids. The CDR3 DNA is TGTGCCAGCAGTCCGCCCGGGAGGGCCGGGTATGAGCAGTTCTTC. Translated: CASSPPGRAGYEQFF. The full variable domain, its missing parts supplied by reference TRBV2 and TRBJ2-1, is EPEVTQTPSHQVTQMGQEVILRCVPISNHLYFYWYRQILGQKVEFLVSFYNNEISEKSEIFDDQFSVERPDGSNFTLKIRSTKLEDSAMYFCASSPPGRAGYEQFFGPGTRLTVL.

This clone was picked up a small number of times. The chain carries TRBV27 and TRBJ1-6; 8 nucleotides line up with TRBD1. This CDR3 contains 19 residues. The J segment lost 7 bases and the V segment lost 3 bases, leaving 17 bases of the junction unmatched. Looked up from germline, CDR1 is MNHEY and CDR2 is SMNVEV (reference sequence). The CDR3 nucleotides are TGTGCCAGCAGTTTTTCCTCCAGGTCAGGGGGCCACGTGAATTCACCCCTCCACTTT. Encoded protein: CASSFSSRSGGHVNSPLHF.